This T cell receptor beta chain was observed in a study of T cells in women clearing cervical HPV infection. Concerning this clone itself: The read terminates 3 residues ahead of where the CDR3 ends, so the germline J gene completes it.

CDR1 and CDR2 from the germline V gene are SGHTA and FQGNSA. The CDR3 spans 14 residues. Some clones are missing from TCRdb's copy, which holds only in-frame ones; the method was immunoSEQ multiplex PCR. This repertoire includes 35,000 to 45,000 clones. This sequence was found in a woman aged 18-70 years with a cervical HPV16 infection that either progressed to CIN3+ or cleared (not recorded which). The chain is built from TRBV7-2 and TRBJ2-4; TRBD1 aligns across 7 bases. The sample consisted of blood buffy coat. Incomplete CDR3 DNA: TGTGCCAGCAGCCCACTAGGGGGCATCGATGGT. Protein: CASSPLGGIDG. The full CDR3 sequence reads CASSPLGGIDGQYF.